The 2 T cell receptor beta chains given below trace back to one sample, sequenced in a study of metastatic and nonmetastatic thyroid tumors. TCRdb re-called clones from the PCR reads using MiXCR. The sample lists roughly 18,000 clones; 30% to 40% were seen once. Treatment of any kind had been given to no patient before thyroid surgery. Sample: tumor tissue. Receptor source: a female donor with papillary thyroid cancer or a benign thyroid nodule (not recorded which). Some clones in this sample may be carry-over from other donors' samples.

This clone was seen just once. V and J are TRBV14 and TRBJ2-3; TRBD2 is a possible D gene (5 bases). Germline V gives CDR1 SGHDN, CDR2 FVKESK. Trimming stripped 4 bases from V and 0 bases from J, with 11 bases between. The CDR3 sequence is 15 residues long. CDR3: CASSPLGSSTDTQYF. As DNA, the CDR3 is TGTGCCAGCAGCCCCCTTGGGAGTAGCACAGATACGCAGTATTTT. The complete variable domain, with remaining parts taken from reference TRBV14 and TRBJ2-3, reads EAGVTQFPSHSVIEKGQTVTLRCDPISGHDNLYWYRRVMGKEIKFLLHFVKESKQDESGMPNNRFLAERTGGTYSTLKVQPAELEDSGVYFCASSPLGSSTDTQYFGPGTRLTVL.

The chain couples TRBV12-3 or TRBV12-4 to TRBJ2-7; 13 bases line up with TRBD2. The CDR3 totals 17 residues. Trimming cost V 4 bases and J 3 bases; bases outside gene matches: 9. The CDR3 DNA sequence: TGTGCCAGCAGTTCCAGGGGGGGACTAGCGGGGCGCTACGAGCAGTACTTC. Encoded protein: CASSSRGGLAGRYEQYF.